What follows is one TCR beta chain and its context. Its count unrecorded, this clonotype is medium-sized (0.01 to 0.1%) by frequency. This clone's antigen is unknown. Prior to TCRbeta sequencing, five KLR/GPR56-defined CD4+ populations were enriched by fluorescence-activated cell sorting. To test a linear memory differentiation pathway, TCRbeta repertoires were sequenced from five CD4+ T-cell subsets defined by expression of KLRB1, KLRG1, GPR56 and KLRF1. TCR-sequenced cells came from peripheral blood of healthy control individuals, reported as five donors in the TCRbeta analysis figure. Heparinized peripheral blood was collected and all samples were processed within one hour of retrieval. Blood was diluted 1:2 in PBS, and peripheral blood mononuclear cells were then isolated from the diluted blood at room temperature by Biocoll density gradient centrifugation. Before flow sorting, CD4+ T cells were magnetically enriched from freshly isolated PBMCs using anti-CD4 MicroBeads. A BD FACSAria II was used to sort CD4+ T cells enriched from PBMCs of healthy donors according to marker expression. For surface staining, the researchers used Miltenyi Biotec antibodies: anti-KLRB1 clone 191B8, anti-KLRF1 clone 4A4.D10 and anti-KLRG1 clone REA261.

The data were taken from a study of GPR56 and killer-like receptors on CD4 memory cells (dated by TCRdb to between 2019 and 2020). Regarding the research as a whole: According to the study's proposal, human CD4+ memory T-cell differentiation and cytokine production potential are marked by the progressive acquisition of KLRB1, KLRG1, GPR56 and then KLRF1. The study described its healthy blood donors as age-matched to the liver disease patients, who had a median age of approximately 67 years.

From the germline V gene, CDR1 is SQVTM and CDR2 is ANQGSEA. CDR3 length: 14 amino acids, cysteine to phenylalanine. DNA was not recorded. What the authors observed across the whole study: Overlap of TCR repertoires was observed especially between the late populations 4 and 5, and partly population 3. Rather than covering full repertoires, the diversity and similarity analyses were limited to the 100 most expanded clones in each population. Clones dominating late populations 4 and 5 were also found in early populations 1 and 2, which the authors took as evidence for linear differentiation. Low clonal frequency was observed in the marker-negative population, and a progressive increase in clonal frequency, with a corresponding decrease in TCRbeta diversity, was observed along the proposed pathway.

Instrument used: Illumina HiSeq 2500. For construction of sequencing libraries, the recombined TCRbeta locus was amplified according to a previously published PCR protocol. The study's own analysis went as follows. Any read whose average quality score fell below 30 was discarded, and IMSEQ was used to process the reads that remained. Clonotypes were defined by Vbeta gene, Jbeta gene and CDR3 amino acid sequence. Repertoire overlap between populations was quantified with the Morisita-Horn index computed on the top 100 expanded clones. Renyi diversity profiles calculated on the top 100 expanded clones were used to assess clonal diversity. Following reprocessing of the reads by TCRdb, the data hold one row per CDR3 protein sequence and no DNA is available. TCRdb, not the original authors, processed these V and J calls. The sample table includes around 1,400 distinct CDR3 sequences. In total, the top ten clones hold approximately 13% of the sample.

The rearranged segments are TRBV29-1 and TRBJ2-5; TCRdb reports TRBD1, a call that lacks DNA to check it against. The sample was memory CD4+ T cells from blood. This TCR was sampled from a human donor in good health. CDR3 sequence: CSVGRTGDRETQYF.